These T cell receptor beta chains were read from a single sample in a study of beta chain features in type 1 diabetes. TCRdb's copy holds only in-frame clones and misses some; the assay was immunoSEQ multiplex PCR. The table lists around 450,000 clones, over 9.5% of them singletons. Specimen: naive CD4+ T cells from blood. These receptors originate from a woman aged 18-35 years in good health. Each CDR3 is given with its conserved first and last residue. A D gene is named only where the DNA matches it firmly. Only part of the rows carry a size: once, few, many, or a class if the clone is expanded.

size: few; J: TRBJ2-1; V: TRBV28; D: NA; DNA: TGTGCCAGCAGTTCCTCGGGAAATAACAATGTCTTC; CDR3: CASSSSGNNNVF
size: few; J: TRBJ2-5; V: TRBV5-1; D: TRBD2; DNA: TGCGCCAGCAGCAAAGTAGCGGGAGCGTTGGCGACCCAGTACTTC; CDR3: CASSKVAGALATQYF
size: NA; J: TRBJ2-2; V: TRBV19; D: TRBD1; DNA: TGTGCCATCCCTAGGGGGCCAGGGTCGGACACCGGGGAGCTGTTTTTT; CDR3: CAIPRGPGSDTGELFF
size: NA; J: TRBJ2-6; V: TRBV9; D: TRBD1; DNA: TGTGCCAGCAGCGTAGCTGGGGACAGGATCTCTGGGGCCAACGTCCTGACTTTC; CDR3: CASSVAGDRISGANVLTF
size: NA; J: TRBJ1-5; V: TRBV5-1; D: TRBD1; DNA: TGCGCCAGCAGCTTGGTCCCTCGAGGGACAGAAAATCAGCCCCAGCATTTT; CDR3: CASSLVPRGTENQPQHF
size: few; J: TRBJ1-6; V: TRBV7-9; D: NA; DNA: TGTGCCAGCAGCAGCAGGGTATCACCCCTCCACTTT; CDR3: CASSSRVSPLHF
size: NA; J: TRBJ2-7; V: TRBV9; D: NA; DNA: TGTGCCAGCAGCCTCCGATCGGACAGTTTCTACGAGCAGTACTTC; CDR3: CASSLRSDSFYEQYF
size: NA; J: TRBJ2-1; V: TRBV2; D: NA; DNA: TGTGCCAGCAGCAGGGTTGATGAGCAGTTCTTC; CDR3: CASSRVDEQFF
size: NA; J: TRBJ1-5; V: TRBV30; D: NA; DNA: TGTGCCTGGAGTCCCCACGGGGGCCCCCAGCATTTT; CDR3: CAWSPHGGPQHF
size: few; J: TRBJ2-7; V: TRBV4-3; D: TRBD1; DNA: TGCGCCAGCAGCCAAGGTGTGGGACAGGGTCCCGAACGGTACTTC; CDR3: CASSQGVGQGPERYF
size: NA; J: TRBJ2-4; V: TRBV14; D: NA; DNA: TGTGCCAGCAGCCAAGATCACGGGCGGGGAAACATTCAGTACTTC; CDR3: CASSQDHGRGNIQYF
size: NA; J: TRBJ2-7; V: TRBV18; D: NA; DNA: TGTGCCAGCTCACCAAGCCGGGATCGTACCTACGAGCAGTACTTC; CDR3: CASSPSRDRTYEQYF
size: NA; J: TRBJ2-3; V: TRBV6-5; D: NA; DNA: TGTGCCAGCAGTTACTCGATCCCCAGGGGTACGCAGTATTTT; CDR3: CASSYSIPRGTQYF
size: NA; J: TRBJ2-1; V: TRBV7-9; D: TRBD2; DNA: TGTGCCAGCAGCTTAGACGGCGGGAGGGCCGGCAATGAGCAGTTCTTC; CDR3: CASSLDGGRAGNEQFF
size: NA; J: TRBJ1-1; V: TRBV7-3; D: NA; DNA: TGTGCCAGCAGCCCCAGTCGGGTAAACACTGAAGCTTTCTTT; CDR3: CASSPSRVNTEAFF
size: NA; J: TRBJ1-2; V: TRBV5-1; D: TRBD1; DNA: TGCGCCAGCAGCTTCGGACAGGGAGCTAACTATGGCTACACCTTC; CDR3: CASSFGQGANYGYTF
size: NA; J: TRBJ2-7; V: TRBV11-2; D: NA; DNA: TGTGCCAGCAGCTTAGATCTGCGGCTATCCTACGAGCAGTACTTC; CDR3: CASSLDLRLSYEQYF
size: few; J: TRBJ2-5; V: TRBV28; D: TRBD1; DNA: TGTGCCAGCTTCGGGACAGGCGAAGAGACCCAGTACTTC; CDR3: CASFGTGEETQYF
size: NA; J: TRBJ2-5; V: TRBV29-1; D: TRBD1; DNA: TGCAGCGTTGGACAGGGCGGGGAGACCCAGTACTTC; CDR3: CSVGQGGETQYF
size: NA; J: TRBJ2-5; V: TRBV13; D: TRBD1; DNA: TGTGCCAGCAGCTCCGGACAGGGGGTAGAGACCCAGTACTTC; CDR3: CASSSGQGVETQYF
size: few; J: TRBJ2-1; V: TRBV4-2; D: TRBD2; DNA: TGTGCCAGCAGCCCCGTGGGACTAACCGAGTATGAGCAGTTCTTC; CDR3: CASSPVGLTEYEQFF
size: NA; J: TRBJ2-1; V: TRBV7-8; D: NA; DNA: TGTGCCAGCAGCTTAGACCGTGGAGTCGAGTTCTTC; CDR3: CASSLDRGVEFF
size: few; J: TRBJ2-3; V: TRBV7-9; D: NA; DNA: TGTGCCAGCAGCTTAAAACAGACCCGAGATACGCAGTATTTT; CDR3: CASSLKQTRDTQYF
size: few; J: TRBJ2-5; V: TRBV10-3; D: TRBD1; DNA: TGTGCCATCAGCCCGGGACAGGGGGCGATGTACCAAGAGACCCAGTACTTC; CDR3: CAISPGQGAMYQETQYF
size: few; J: TRBJ1-3; V: TRBV30; D: NA; DNA: TGTGCCTGGAAGGCATGGAGCTCTGGAAACACCATATATTTT; CDR3: CAWKAWSSGNTIYF
size: NA; J: TRBJ1-5; V: TRBV4-1; D: NA; DNA: TGCGCCAGCAGCCAAGAGGGGCAGCTCAATCAGCCCCAGCATTTT; CDR3: CASSQEGQLNQPQHF
size: NA; J: TRBJ2-4; V: TRBV25-1; D: NA; DNA: TGTGCCAGCAGTGCCATAACAGGGGCCAAAAACATTCAGTACTTC; CDR3: CASSAITGAKNIQYF
size: NA; J: TRBJ1-3; V: TRBV2; D: NA; DNA: TGTGCCAGCAGTGGGATTGTCAACACCATATATTTT; CDR3: CASSGIVNTIYF
size: few; J: TRBJ1-6; V: TRBV9; D: NA; DNA: TGTGCCAGCAGCGTCCAGGGGAATTCACCCCTCCACTTT; CDR3: CASSVQGNSPLHF
size: few; J: TRBJ1-2; V: TRBV25-1; D: NA; DNA: TGTGCCAGCAGTGACCGCCCGACAGTTGATGGCTACACCTTC; CDR3: CASSDRPTVDGYTF
size: few; J: TRBJ1-2; V: TRBV29-1; D: NA; DNA: TGCAGCCAATCTTCCCTAACTACTCCTACCTTC; CDR3: CSQSSLTTPTF
size: NA; J: TRBJ2-7; V: TRBV7-9; D: TRBD2; DNA: TGTGCCAGCAGCTTCCCATCTAGCGGGAGGTCCTACGAGCAGTACTTC; CDR3: CASSFPSSGRSYEQYF
size: NA; J: TRBJ2-2; V: TRBV2; D: NA; DNA: TGTGCCAGCAGTGGGCTCGGGGAGCTGTTTTTT; CDR3: CASSGLGELFF
size: NA; J: TRBJ2-3; V: TRBV18; D: NA; DNA: TGTGCCAGCTCACCACGGACCAACACAGATACGCAGTATTTT; CDR3: CASSPRTNTDTQYF
size: few; J: TRBJ2-3; V: TRBV7-9; D: TRBD1; DNA: TGTGCCAGCAGCTTAGGGACAGGGCGGAGGGGCACAGATACGCAGTATTTT; CDR3: CASSLGTGRRGTDTQYF
size: NA; J: TRBJ2-1; V: TRBV13; D: NA; DNA: TGTGCCAGCAGCTTACCCAAAGTTCGCGCGGGCGATGAGCAGTTCTTC; CDR3: CASSLPKVRAGDEQFF
size: NA; J: TRBJ2-4; V: TRBV5-8; D: NA; DNA: TGTGCCAGCAGCTTTCTGACTGGGATGGGAAACATTCAGTACTTC; CDR3: CASSFLTGMGNIQYF
size: few; J: TRBJ1-1; V: TRBV7-9; D: NA; DNA: TGTGCCAGCAGCTTCAACAGTCAAGGTGAAGCTTTCTTT; CDR3: CASSFNSQGEAFF
size: NA; J: TRBJ2-1; V: TRBV14; D: NA; DNA: TGTGCCAGCAGCCAGGGCCCGAATGGCAATGAGCAGTTCTTC; CDR3: CASSQGPNGNEQFF
size: NA; J: TRBJ1-2; V: TRBV30; D: NA; DNA: TGTGCCTGGAGTCCGGGGAGGTCCACTGGGGTCTATGGCTACACCTTC; CDR3: CAWSPGRSTGVYGYTF
size: NA; J: TRBJ2-1; V: TRBV15; D: NA; DNA: TGTGCCACCAGCAATGGGGCTTATCGGGCCGGATCCTACAATGAGCAGTTCTTC; CDR3: CATSNGAYRAGSYNEQFF
size: few; J: TRBJ1-1; V: TRBV29-1; D: TRBD1; DNA: TGCAGCGCCAGACAGGGGGAGGGCGCTGAAGCTTTCTTT; CDR3: CSARQGEGAEAFF
size: NA; J: TRBJ1-1; V: TRBV6-1; D: TRBD1; DNA: TGTGCCAGCAGTGACAGGACAGGGGGAGACACTGAAGCTTTCTTT; CDR3: CASSDRTGGDTEAFF
size: few; J: TRBJ2-1; V: TRBV6-5; D: NA; DNA: TGTGCCAGCAGTTTTCAAATCCCTTACCCTTACAATGAGCAGTTCTTC; CDR3: CASSFQIPYPYNEQFF
size: few; J: TRBJ1-1; V: TRBV4-2; D: NA; DNA: TGTGCCAGCAGCCAGGGCCGGGGTTTGATGAACACTGAAGCTTTCTTT; CDR3: CASSQGRGLMNTEAFF
size: few; J: TRBJ2-1; V: TRBV5-1; D: NA; DNA: TGCGCCAGCAGAACAGGGTCAGTCTACAATGAGCAGTTCTTC; CDR3: CASRTGSVYNEQFF
size: few; J: TRBJ2-2; V: TRBV5-4; D: NA; DNA: TGTGCCAGCAGCCCGGACAGAACCGGGGAGCTGTTTTTT; CDR3: CASSPDRTGELFF
size: few; J: TRBJ2-7; V: TRBV5-1; D: TRBD1; DNA: TGCGCCAGCAGCCTTCCGGGACAGGGGGCCTACGAGCAGTACTTC; CDR3: CASSLPGQGAYEQYF
size: NA; J: TRBJ1-5; V: TRBV4-3; D: NA; DNA: TGCGCCAGCAGCCAAGAGTTTAGGGGGAGCAATCAGCCCCAGCATTTT; CDR3: CASSQEFRGSNQPQHF
size: few; J: TRBJ1-1; V: TRBV29-1; D: TRBD1; DNA: TGCAGCGTTGAAGTAACAGGGGCCTTAACAGCTTTCTTT; CDR3: CSVEVTGALTAFF
size: NA; J: TRBJ1-1; V: TRBV2; D: NA; DNA: TGTGCCAGCAGTCTGTTGAGGGGCCCGAACACTGAAGCTTTCTTT; CDR3: CASSLLRGPNTEAFF
size: few; J: TRBJ2-1; V: TRBV18; D: TRBD2; DNA: TGTGCCAGCTCACCAGGCCTAGCGGGAGGCCCCGGGTACAATGAGCAGTTCTTC; CDR3: CASSPGLAGGPGYNEQFF
size: few; J: TRBJ2-3; V: TRBV7-2; D: TRBD2; DNA: TGTGCCAGCTCTCCGCTTACGAGGGGCGGGGGGCCAGATACGCAGTATTTT; CDR3: CASSPLTRGGGPDTQYF
size: NA; J: TRBJ1-2; V: TRBV7-2; D: NA; DNA: TGTGCCAGCAGGCACGACAGGAACTATGGCTACACCTTC; CDR3: CASRHDRNYGYTF
size: NA; J: TRBJ2-5; V: TRBV5-4; D: TRBD1; DNA: TGTGCCAGCAGCCCGGGACAGTACCAAGAGACCCAGTACTTC; CDR3: CASSPGQYQETQYF
size: NA; J: TRBJ2-7; V: TRBV14; D: NA; DNA: TGTGCCAGCAGCCAAGAGGGCGCAACTTACCGCTCCTACGAGCAGTACTTC; CDR3: CASSQEGATYRSYEQYF
size: NA; J: TRBJ1-2; V: TRBV25-1; D: TRBD1; DNA: TGTGCCAGCAGTGTGACAGGGGTTAGGAGGGGCTACACCTTC; CDR3: CASSVTGVRRGYTF
size: NA; J: TRBJ2-1; V: TRBV4-2; D: NA; DNA: TGTGCCAGCAGCCAAGATATGGTATCCTACAATGAGCAGTTCTTC; CDR3: CASSQDMVSYNEQFF
size: NA; J: TRBJ1-3; V: TRBV9; D: TRBD1; DNA: TGTGCCAGCAGCGAGACAGGGACTGGAAACACCATATATTTT; CDR3: CASSETGTGNTIYF
size: few; J: TRBJ1-4; V: TRBV6-6; D: NA; DNA: TGTGCCAGCAGTTACAGGGCAACTAATGAAAAACTGTTTTTT; CDR3: CASSYRATNEKLFF